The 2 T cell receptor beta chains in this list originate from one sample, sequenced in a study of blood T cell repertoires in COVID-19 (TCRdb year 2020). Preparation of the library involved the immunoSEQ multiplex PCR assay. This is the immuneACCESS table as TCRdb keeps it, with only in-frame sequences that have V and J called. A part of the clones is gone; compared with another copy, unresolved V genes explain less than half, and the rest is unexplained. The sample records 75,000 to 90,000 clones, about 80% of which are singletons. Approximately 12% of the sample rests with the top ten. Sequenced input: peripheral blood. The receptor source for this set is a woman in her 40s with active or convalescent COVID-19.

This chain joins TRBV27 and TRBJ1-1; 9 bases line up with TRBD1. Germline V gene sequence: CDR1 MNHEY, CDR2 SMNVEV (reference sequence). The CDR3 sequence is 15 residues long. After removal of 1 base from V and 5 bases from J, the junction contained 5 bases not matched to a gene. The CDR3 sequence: CASSLLGQGRTEAFF. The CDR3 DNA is TGTGCCAGCAGTTTATTGGGACAGGGTAGGACTGAAGCTTTCTTT.

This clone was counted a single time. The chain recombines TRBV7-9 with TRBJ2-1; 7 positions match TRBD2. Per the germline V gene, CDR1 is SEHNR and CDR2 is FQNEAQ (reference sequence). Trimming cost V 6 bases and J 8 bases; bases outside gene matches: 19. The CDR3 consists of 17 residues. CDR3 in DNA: TGTGCCAGCAGTTCCCATTTGGGGGGGGGTCCCTTCCATGAGCAGTTCTTC. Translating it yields CASSSHLGGGPFHEQFF.